This entry concerns a single TCR beta chain. The antigen remains undetermined. This record comes from a study of cytomegalovirus exposure and HLA in healthy donors. Findings and limits, study-wide: In an earlier analysis, in approximately 570 donors, most V segments appeared productive either ~87% or ~30% of the time. Accurate prediction of HLA-A and HLA-B alleles (for most subjects) was reportedly achieved from TCR beta sequences. It was confirmed in vitro that three of the CMV-associated chains were specific for CMV antigens.

The PCR was carried out with 60 Vbeta primers and 13 Jbeta primers. The assay was immunoSEQ multiplex PCR, and TCRdb's table has in-frame clones only and misses some. The profile covers approximately 170,000 clones, with over 60% appearing a single time and about 1.6% taken by the ten largest. CDR3 length: 18 amino acids. Germline CDR1 SGDLS, CDR2 YYNGEE. After removal of 0 bases from V and 4 bases from J, the junction contained 13 bases not matched to a gene. This chain links TRBV9 with TRBJ2-5; 9 nucleotides agree with TRBD1. The receptor's source is a girl aged 10-17 years in good health and CMV-seronegative. Material for sequencing was PBMCs. The CDR3 DNA is TGTGCCAGCAGCGTAGAAGGTCTGGGACAGGGTGGGGTAGAGACCCAGTACTTC. It encodes CASSVEGLGQGGVETQYF.